The clone carrying this T cell receptor (beta chain) is medium-sized by share. Its target is not known. The V gene lost 3 bases and the J gene lost 0 bases, with 9 bases spanning the gap. The CDR3 has 15 amino acids. Per germline, CDR1 LNHDA and CDR2 SQIVND (reference sequence). This sample stems from a study of prognosis after radiotherapy for stage I lung cancer. Overall study: Across the cohort, concurrent therapy accompanying stereotactic body radiotherapy was administered to no patient. Study findings and constraints: Stereotactic body radiation therapy was followed by a fall in unique TCR clone counts, with a median of about 9,700 versus 6,500.

TCR beta CDR3 amplification from genomic DNA was performed by two-round multiplex PCR. The use of primers specific to each TRBV and TRBJ gene characterized first-round PCR. With universal primers, the second PCR round was performed. TCRdb reprocessed the multiplex PCR reads via MiXCR and lists one record per CDR3 protein. The sample has some 13,000 distinct CDR3 sequences; 35% to 40% are singletons. V and J are TRBV19 and TRBJ1-3; D ambiguous. The material sequenced was PBMCs, taken before or after stereotactic body radiation therapy (not recorded which). This TCR came from a donor aged 50 or older with non-small cell lung cancer. CDR3 in amino acids: CASSMESVSGNTIYF. CDR3 nucleotide sequence: TGTGCCAGTAGTATGGAATCCGTCTCTGGAAACACCATATATTTT.